The sequence of this T cell receptor beta chain was determined in a study of blood T cell repertoires in COVID-19. Clones were read by immunoSEQ multiplex PCR, and TCRdb kept only the in-frame ones, dropping some. The sample holds around 77,000 clones, over 60% seen once. This CDR3 has 12 amino acids. V lost 5 bases and J lost 8; bases outside the gene matches: 5. Germline V gives CDR1 MNHEY, CDR2 SMNVEV (reference sequence). Material for sequencing was peripheral blood. The V gene is TRBV27, the J gene TRBJ1-2; 7 nucleotides line up with TRBD1. The origin of this receptor is a woman older than 75 with active or convalescent COVID-19. This CDR3 is CASSTHRGGYTF. The CDR3 DNA is TGTGCCAGCAGTACGCACAGGGGCGGCTACACCTTC.